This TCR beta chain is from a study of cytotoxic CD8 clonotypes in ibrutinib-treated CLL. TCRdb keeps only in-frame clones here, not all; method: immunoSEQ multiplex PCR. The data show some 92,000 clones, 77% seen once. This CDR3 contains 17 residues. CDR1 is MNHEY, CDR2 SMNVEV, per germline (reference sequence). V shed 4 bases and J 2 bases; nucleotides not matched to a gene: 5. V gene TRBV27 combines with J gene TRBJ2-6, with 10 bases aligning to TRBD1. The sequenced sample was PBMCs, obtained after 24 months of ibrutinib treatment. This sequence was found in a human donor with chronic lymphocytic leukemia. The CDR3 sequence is CASSSGTGATGANVLTF. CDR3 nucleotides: TGTGCCAGCAGTTCGGGGACAGGGGCAACTGGGGCCAACGTCCTGACTTTC.